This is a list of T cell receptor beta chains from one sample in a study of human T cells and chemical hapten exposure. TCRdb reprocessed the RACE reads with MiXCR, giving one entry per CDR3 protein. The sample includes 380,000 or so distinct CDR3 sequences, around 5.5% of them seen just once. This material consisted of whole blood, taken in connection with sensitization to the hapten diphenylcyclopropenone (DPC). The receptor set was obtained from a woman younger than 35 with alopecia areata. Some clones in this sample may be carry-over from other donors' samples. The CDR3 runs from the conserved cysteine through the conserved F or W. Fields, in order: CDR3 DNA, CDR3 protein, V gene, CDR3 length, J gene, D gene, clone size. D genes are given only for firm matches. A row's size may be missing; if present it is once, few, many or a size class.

CDR3 DNA: TGCGCCAGCAGCCAAGCCGGGACAGGGATTGGAGAGACCCAGTACTTC
CDR3 protein: CASSQAGTGIGETQYF
V gene: TRBV4-3
CDR3 length: 16
J gene: TRBJ2-5
D gene: TRBD1
clone size: few

CDR3 DNA: TGTGCCAGCAGCGAGGGCCCCGGGGAGCTGTTTTTT
CDR3 protein: CASSEGPGELFF
V gene: TRBV4-2
CDR3 length: 12
J gene: TRBJ2-2
D gene: NA
clone size: few

CDR3 DNA: TGTGCCACCGAGGAGAAAGGACAGGGTCTGTACGAGCAGTACTTC
CDR3 protein: CATEEKGQGLYEQYF
V gene: TRBV10-3
CDR3 length: 15
J gene: TRBJ2-7
D gene: TRBD1
clone size: many

CDR3 DNA: TGTGCCAGCAGCACCGGTCGTAGCACAGATACGCAGTATTTT
CDR3 protein: CASSTGRSTDTQYF
V gene: TRBV13
CDR3 length: 14
J gene: TRBJ2-3
D gene: NA
clone size: NA

CDR3 DNA: TGTGCCAGCGGACGGGGACAGGGGGGTCAGCCCCAGCATTTT
CDR3 protein: CASGRGQGGQPQHF
V gene: TRBV6-5
CDR3 length: 14
J gene: TRBJ1-5
D gene: TRBD1
clone size: few

CDR3 DNA: TGTGCCAGTCAGAAGGACGGAAACTACGAGCAGTACTTC
CDR3 protein: CASQKDGNYEQYF
V gene: TRBV6-5
CDR3 length: 13
J gene: TRBJ2-7
D gene: NA
clone size: NA

CDR3 DNA: TGTGCCAGCACCTCCATAAGGGGTGGGGAGCTGTTTTTT
CDR3 protein: CASTSIRGGELFF
V gene: TRBV12-3/TRBV12-4
CDR3 length: 13
J gene: TRBJ2-2
D gene: NA
clone size: many

CDR3 DNA: TGTGCCAGCCAAACAGGGGCGGGGATAGATACGCAGTATTTT
CDR3 protein: CASQTGAGIDTQYF
V gene: TRBV7-8
CDR3 length: 14
J gene: TRBJ2-3
D gene: NA
clone size: many

CDR3 DNA: TGTGCCAGCAGTTACGAGGTTAACCGGGATGAGCAGTTCTTC
CDR3 protein: CASSYEVNRDEQFF
V gene: TRBV6-5
CDR3 length: 14
J gene: TRBJ2-1
D gene: NA
clone size: few

CDR3 DNA: TGCTCTCTTGAAACCACTCGAATAGCGATGAGCTCTGGAAACACCATATATTTT
CDR3 protein: CSLETTRIAMSSGNTIYF
V gene: TRBV29-1
CDR3 length: 18
J gene: TRBJ1-3
D gene: NA
clone size: NA

CDR3 DNA: TGCGCCAGCAGCCAATTCGGGGAGCTGTTTTTT
CDR3 protein: CASSQFGELFF
V gene: TRBV4-3
CDR3 length: 11
J gene: TRBJ2-2
D gene: NA
clone size: many

CDR3 DNA: TGTGCCAGCTCACCAACGCAGGGGGCGGACACTGAAGCTTTCTTT
CDR3 protein: CASSPTQGADTEAFF
V gene: TRBV18
CDR3 length: 15
J gene: TRBJ1-1
D gene: TRBD1
clone size: many

CDR3 DNA: TGTGCCAGCAGTTCTCGGCCGGGACAAACGGGGGAGCAGTACTTC
CDR3 protein: CASSSRPGQTGEQYF
V gene: TRBV27
CDR3 length: 15
J gene: TRBJ2-7
D gene: NA
clone size: many

CDR3 DNA: TGTGCCAGCACGGCGGGACTAGCTGCAGATACGCAGTATTTT
CDR3 protein: CASTAGLAADTQYF
V gene: TRBV6-1
CDR3 length: 14
J gene: TRBJ2-3
D gene: TRBD2
clone size: NA

CDR3 DNA: TGTGCTAGTGGCGGGGACTTCAACACAGATACGCAGTATTTT
CDR3 protein: CASGGDFNTDTQYF
V gene: TRBV12-5
CDR3 length: 14
J gene: TRBJ2-3
D gene: NA
clone size: many

CDR3 DNA: TGTGCCAGCAGTTTTGGTTCTAATGAAAAACTGTTTTTT
CDR3 protein: CASSFGSNEKLFF
V gene: TRBV28
CDR3 length: 13
J gene: TRBJ1-4
D gene: NA
clone size: NA

CDR3 DNA: TGTGCCAGCAGTTTAAGGGTGAACTATGGCTACACCTTC
CDR3 protein: CASSLRVNYGYTF
V gene: TRBV12-3/TRBV12-4
CDR3 length: 13
J gene: TRBJ1-2
D gene: NA
clone size: NA

CDR3 DNA: TGTGCCAGCAGCTTGGTAATCGGGACTAGCGGGGGTTCATCCTACGAGCAGTACTTC
CDR3 protein: CASSLVIGTSGGSSYEQYF
V gene: TRBV5-5
CDR3 length: 19
J gene: TRBJ2-7
D gene: TRBD2
clone size: many

CDR3 DNA: TGTGCCAGCAGTCCAGACACTCCCGGAAACACCATATATTTT
CDR3 protein: CASSPDTPGNTIYF
V gene: TRBV7-2
CDR3 length: 14
J gene: TRBJ1-3
D gene: NA
clone size: few

CDR3 DNA: TGCGCCAGCAGCATGCTAGCGGGGGAAGAGACCCAGTACTTC
CDR3 protein: CASSMLAGEETQYF
V gene: TRBV5-1
CDR3 length: 14
J gene: TRBJ2-5
D gene: TRBD2
clone size: NA

CDR3 DNA: TGTGCCAGTAGTAAATGGGGGGCCGCCGCGGATCTCCCGGATGGCTACACCTTC
CDR3 protein: CASSKWGAAADLPDGYTF
V gene: TRBV19
CDR3 length: 18
J gene: TRBJ1-2
D gene: NA
clone size: NA

CDR3 DNA: TGTGCCATCAGTAACTCGGGACCTGGGACAGATACGCAGTATTTT
CDR3 protein: CAISNSGPGTDTQYF
V gene: TRBV10-3
CDR3 length: 15
J gene: TRBJ2-3
D gene: NA
clone size: many

CDR3 DNA: TGTGCCAGCAGCGACGACAGCGGGGGGGCCGGGAATGAGCAGTTCTTC
CDR3 protein: CASSDDSGGAGNEQFF
V gene: TRBV7-6
CDR3 length: 16
J gene: TRBJ2-1
D gene: TRBD2
clone size: NA

CDR3 DNA: TGTGCCAGCAGCGCCCTCGGACAGGGGGCCTACGAGCAGTACTTC
CDR3 protein: CASSALGQGAYEQYF
V gene: TRBV2
CDR3 length: 15
J gene: TRBJ2-7
D gene: TRBD1
clone size: few

CDR3 DNA: TGTGCCAGCAGCGTCTATAGCGGCAGGCCAGGAGATACGCAGTATTTT
CDR3 protein: CASSVYSGRPGDTQYF
V gene: TRBV9
CDR3 length: 16
J gene: TRBJ2-3
D gene: NA
clone size: few

CDR3 DNA: TGTGCCAGCAGCTTTGGAAATCGGGTTAGCAATGAGCAGTTCTTC
CDR3 protein: CASSFGNRVSNEQFF
V gene: TRBV4-2
CDR3 length: 15
J gene: TRBJ2-1
D gene: NA
clone size: NA

CDR3 DNA: TGTGCCACCCTCTACGGCGGCTTCCCAGAGACCCAGTACTTC
CDR3 protein: CATLYGGFPETQYF
V gene: TRBV2
CDR3 length: 14
J gene: TRBJ2-5
D gene: NA
clone size: NA

CDR3 DNA: TGCGCCAGCAGCCTCGACAGGGATGCCACTGAAGCTTTCTTT
CDR3 protein: CASSLDRDATEAFF
V gene: TRBV10-2
CDR3 length: 14
J gene: TRBJ1-1
D gene: TRBD1
clone size: few

CDR3 DNA: TGTGCCAGCCTGTCGGACTCGATGAACACTGAAGCTTTCTTT
CDR3 protein: CASLSDSMNTEAFF
V gene: TRBV2
CDR3 length: 14
J gene: TRBJ1-1
D gene: NA
clone size: NA

CDR3 DNA: TGTGCTAGTGGTTTGGGGACAGAGAGCTACAATGAGCAGTTCTTC
CDR3 protein: CASGLGTESYNEQFF
V gene: TRBV12-5
CDR3 length: 15
J gene: TRBJ2-1
D gene: NA
clone size: NA

CDR3 DNA: TGCAGCGTTGTTACGACAGGGGGCAGTTTTCAGCCCCAGCATTTT
CDR3 protein: CSVVTTGGSFQPQHF
V gene: TRBV29-1
CDR3 length: 15
J gene: TRBJ1-5
D gene: TRBD1
clone size: few

CDR3 DNA: TGTGCCAGCAGTTACACAACAACCTACGAGCAGTACTTC
CDR3 protein: CASSYTTTYEQYF
V gene: TRBV27
CDR3 length: 13
J gene: TRBJ2-7
D gene: NA
clone size: NA

CDR3 DNA: TGTGCCAGCAGCGTAGAGGCGAACTATAATTCACCCCTCCACTTT
CDR3 protein: CASSVEANYNSPLHF
V gene: TRBV9
CDR3 length: 15
J gene: TRBJ1-6
D gene: NA
clone size: NA

CDR3 DNA: TGTGCCAGCAGTCCCCAGTTTACCTACGAGCAGTACTTC
CDR3 protein: CASSPQFTYEQYF
V gene: TRBV12-3/TRBV12-4
CDR3 length: 13
J gene: TRBJ2-7
D gene: NA
clone size: NA

CDR3 DNA: TGCAGGTCCCTCCGGGGGAACCTTGACGACCAAGAGACCCAGTACTTC
CDR3 protein: CRSLRGNLDDQETQYF
V gene: TRBV29-1
CDR3 length: 16
J gene: TRBJ2-5
D gene: NA
clone size: many

CDR3 DNA: TGTGCCAGCAGGCAGGGGGGTATGGGTGAAAAACTGTTTTTT
CDR3 protein: CASRQGGMGEKLFF
V gene: TRBV27
CDR3 length: 14
J gene: TRBJ1-4
D gene: TRBD1
clone size: few

CDR3 DNA: TGTGCCAGCAGCCAAGAGCTACAGGCGCTTAATCAGCCCCAGCATTTT
CDR3 protein: CASSQELQALNQPQHF
V gene: TRBV4-2
CDR3 length: 16
J gene: TRBJ1-5
D gene: NA
clone size: NA

CDR3 DNA: TGTGCCAGCAGCCTAACCCCCGGACAGGGGCCCTCCAACTTC
CDR3 protein: CASSLTPGQGPSNF
V gene: TRBV3-1
CDR3 length: 14
J gene: TRBJ2-7
D gene: TRBD1
clone size: NA

CDR3 DNA: TGTGCCAGCAGCTTATCCGTCGTCGGGGCAGATACGCAGTATTTT
CDR3 protein: CASSLSVVGADTQYF
V gene: TRBV11-2
CDR3 length: 15
J gene: TRBJ2-3
D gene: NA
clone size: NA

CDR3 DNA: TGTGCCAGCAAGGACAGGGTCCAAGAGACCCAGTACTTC
CDR3 protein: CASKDRVQETQYF
V gene: TRBV28
CDR3 length: 13
J gene: TRBJ2-5
D gene: TRBD1
clone size: many

CDR3 DNA: TGTGCCAGTAGTAAGTCCCGGGGCTCCTCCTACAATGAGCAGTTCTTC
CDR3 protein: CASSKSRGSSYNEQFF
V gene: TRBV19
CDR3 length: 16
J gene: TRBJ2-1
D gene: NA
clone size: NA

CDR3 DNA: TGTGCCAGCAGCCTTTACAGGGGGCAGGTGGTAACTGAAGCTTTCTTT
CDR3 protein: CASSLYRGQVVTEAFF
V gene: TRBV7-3
CDR3 length: 16
J gene: TRBJ1-1
D gene: TRBD1
clone size: few

CDR3 DNA: TGTGCCAGCAGTCAGTTTGGGGGCCCCTACAATGAGCAGTTCTTC
CDR3 protein: CASSQFGGPYNEQFF
V gene: TRBV27
CDR3 length: 15
J gene: TRBJ2-1
D gene: NA
clone size: many

CDR3 DNA: TGTGCCAGCAGTTTCTTGGGCGGTACCTACGAGCAGTACTTC
CDR3 protein: CASSFLGGTYEQYF
V gene: TRBV12-3/TRBV12-4
CDR3 length: 14
J gene: TRBJ2-7
D gene: NA
clone size: many

CDR3 DNA: TGTGCCAGCAGCTCCACCGGGACAGGGGGTATAAAAAATTCGGCTTTCTTT
CDR3 protein: CASSSTGTGGIKNSAFF
V gene: TRBV7-9
CDR3 length: 17
J gene: TRBJ1-1
D gene: TRBD1
clone size: NA

CDR3 DNA: TGTGCCAGCAGTCCTACACCCGGGGAGCTGTATTTT
CDR3 protein: CASSPTPGELYF
V gene: TRBV9
CDR3 length: 12
J gene: TRBJ2-2
D gene: NA
clone size: NA

CDR3 DNA: TGTGCCAGCAGCTTTGTAGGCCCGATGGGCTATGGCTACACCTTC
CDR3 protein: CASSFVGPMGYGYTF
V gene: TRBV7-2
CDR3 length: 15
J gene: TRBJ1-2
D gene: NA
clone size: many

CDR3 DNA: TGCAGTGCTCAAAGCGGAGCGGGGGATTTGGGGGAGCAGTACTTC
CDR3 protein: CSAQSGAGDLGEQYF
V gene: TRBV20-1
CDR3 length: 15
J gene: TRBJ2-7
D gene: TRBD2
clone size: NA

CDR3 DNA: TGTGCCAGCAGTTACTGGGACAGGGGGCTAACTGAAGCTTTCTTT
CDR3 protein: CASSYWDRGLTEAFF
V gene: TRBV6-5
CDR3 length: 15
J gene: TRBJ1-1
D gene: TRBD1
clone size: NA

CDR3 DNA: TGTGCCAGCAGTCGTGCGGGGGCCGTCCTGACTTTC
CDR3 protein: CASSRAGAVLTF
V gene: TRBV6-6
CDR3 length: 12
J gene: TRBJ2-6
D gene: NA
clone size: many

CDR3 DNA: TGTGCCAGCAGCCAAGAGATCCCTGGGGACGGGGGCACAGATACGCAGTATTTT
CDR3 protein: CASSQEIPGDGGTDTQYF
V gene: TRBV4-2
CDR3 length: 18
J gene: TRBJ2-3
D gene: NA
clone size: few